This T cell receptor beta chain was found in a study of blood T cell repertoires in COVID-19. Germline lookup yields CDR1 ENHRY and CDR2 SYGVKD. The junction had 6 bases not matched to a gene; V was cut back by 2 bases and J by 5 bases. The CDR3 sequence is 16 residues long. The assay was immunoSEQ multiplex PCR, and TCRdb's table has in-frame clones only and misses some. Of around 150,000 clones in the sample, about 85% were seen once. The chain combines TRBV10-3 with TRBJ1-5; 10 bases match TRBD1. The TCR sequence derives from a man aged 35 to 55 with acute or convalescent COVID-19. The sample was peripheral blood. The DNA of the CDR3 is TGTGCCATCAGTGAGGGGGACAGGGGAATAGATCAGCCCCAGCATTTT. Translation: CAISEGDRGIDQPQHF.